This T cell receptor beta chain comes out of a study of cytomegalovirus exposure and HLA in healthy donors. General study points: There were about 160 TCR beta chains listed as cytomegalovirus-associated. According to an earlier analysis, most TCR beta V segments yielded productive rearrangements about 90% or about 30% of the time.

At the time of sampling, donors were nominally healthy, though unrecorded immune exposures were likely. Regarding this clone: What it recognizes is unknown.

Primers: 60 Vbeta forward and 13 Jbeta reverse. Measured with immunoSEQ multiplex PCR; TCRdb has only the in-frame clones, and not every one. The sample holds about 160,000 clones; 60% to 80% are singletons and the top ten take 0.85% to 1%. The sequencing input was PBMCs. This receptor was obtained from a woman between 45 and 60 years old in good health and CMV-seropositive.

The chain's CDR3 is CASTKWGTRGDNEQFF. The CDR3 bases are TGTGCCAGCACCAAGTGGGGGACTCGAGGTGACAATGAGCAGTTCTTC. V gene TRBV7-9 combines with J gene TRBJ2-1, with TRBD2 as a possible D gene (6 bases). The CDR3 totals 16 residues. V was clipped by 7 bases and J by 5 bases, with 21 bases between them. Germline assignment: CDR1 SEHNR and CDR2 FQNEAQ (reference sequence).